A single sample gave rise to the 7 T cell receptor beta chains below, sequenced in a study of blood T cell repertoires in COVID-19. Some clones are missing from TCRdb's copy, which holds only in-frame ones; the method was immunoSEQ multiplex PCR. The data contain fewer than 150,000 clones, 90% of them singletons. The specimen was peripheral blood. The receptors derive from a woman between 45 and 60 years old with acute or convalescent COVID-19.

The rearrangement joins TRBV6-5 to TRBJ2-7, with 8 positions matching TRBD2. The V segment lost 5 bases and the J segment 0 bases; nucleotides outside the gene matches: 6. The germline gives CDR1 MNHEY, CDR2 SVGAGI. The CDR3 is 15 residues long. Here the CDR3 reads CASSPSGGGSYEQYF. The CDR3 bases are TGTGCCAGCAGTCCATCGGGGGGGGGCTCCTACGAGCAGTACTTC.

The chain employs TRBV6-1 and TRBJ2-1; TRBD1 matches 8 bases. Germline V lookup: CDR1 MNHNS, CDR2 SASEGT. The V and J ends lost 4 bases and 6 bases, in that order; junction bases with no gene match: 14. The length of the CDR3 is 17 residues. CDR3 loop: CASSAFGARTGINEQFF. The CDR3 bases are TGTGCCAGCAGTGCCTTTGGGGCTAGGACAGGGATCAATGAGCAGTTCTTC.

The J gene is TRBJ2-7, the V gene TRBV10-1, with TRBD1 as a possible D gene (7 bases). Trimming removed 0 bases from V and 2 bases from J, with 11 bases in between. CDR1 is WNHNN, CDR2 SYGVQD, per germline (reference sequence). CDR3 length: 15 residues. This chain's CDR3 is CASSESQGGPYEQYF. In nucleotides, the CDR3 is TGCGCCAGCAGTGAGTCCCAGGGGGGCCCCTACGAGCAGTACTTC.

This chain joins TRBV7-3 and TRBJ2-3, with D unclear. CDR3 size: 14 residues. V dropped 0 bases and J dropped 2 bases, with 6 bases sitting between them. Germline V gene lookup returns CDR1 SGHTA and CDR2 FQGTGA. CDR3 sequence: CASSLTYNTDTQYF. In DNA form, the CDR3 reads TGTGCCAGCAGCTTAACGTATAACACAGATACGCAGTATTTT.

The chain links TRBV28 to TRBJ1-2; TRBD1 aligns across 10 bases. CDR3 length: 15 residues. The germline gives CDR1 MDHEN, CDR2 SYDVKM. Trimming cost V 10 bases and J 3 bases; bases outside gene matches: 11. The CDR3 DNA reads as TGTGCCACGGAAGCCGGGACAGGGGCCTACTATGGCTACACCTTC. This encodes CATEAGTGAYYGYTF.

This chain links TRBV28 with TRBJ1-1, with a tentative D call TRBD1 (5 bases). Trimming took 5 bases from V and 0 from J, leaving 7 bases between them. CDR1 is MDHEN and CDR2 is SYDVKM in the germline V gene. This CDR3 is 13 amino acids long. The CDR3 spells CASSPQVNTEAFF. The CDR3 DNA reads TGTGCCAGCAGTCCACAGGTGAACACTGAAGCTTTCTTT.

The V call is TRBV6-1, the J call TRBJ1-6; no clear D. V lost 2 bases and J 5 bases, leaving 4 bases between the germline ends. The CDR3 totals 13 residues. Germline loops: CDR1 MNHNS, CDR2 SASEGT. The CDR3 here is CASSETDNSPLHF. The CDR3 DNA reads as TGTGCCAGCAGTGAAACAGATAATTCACCCCTCCACTTT.